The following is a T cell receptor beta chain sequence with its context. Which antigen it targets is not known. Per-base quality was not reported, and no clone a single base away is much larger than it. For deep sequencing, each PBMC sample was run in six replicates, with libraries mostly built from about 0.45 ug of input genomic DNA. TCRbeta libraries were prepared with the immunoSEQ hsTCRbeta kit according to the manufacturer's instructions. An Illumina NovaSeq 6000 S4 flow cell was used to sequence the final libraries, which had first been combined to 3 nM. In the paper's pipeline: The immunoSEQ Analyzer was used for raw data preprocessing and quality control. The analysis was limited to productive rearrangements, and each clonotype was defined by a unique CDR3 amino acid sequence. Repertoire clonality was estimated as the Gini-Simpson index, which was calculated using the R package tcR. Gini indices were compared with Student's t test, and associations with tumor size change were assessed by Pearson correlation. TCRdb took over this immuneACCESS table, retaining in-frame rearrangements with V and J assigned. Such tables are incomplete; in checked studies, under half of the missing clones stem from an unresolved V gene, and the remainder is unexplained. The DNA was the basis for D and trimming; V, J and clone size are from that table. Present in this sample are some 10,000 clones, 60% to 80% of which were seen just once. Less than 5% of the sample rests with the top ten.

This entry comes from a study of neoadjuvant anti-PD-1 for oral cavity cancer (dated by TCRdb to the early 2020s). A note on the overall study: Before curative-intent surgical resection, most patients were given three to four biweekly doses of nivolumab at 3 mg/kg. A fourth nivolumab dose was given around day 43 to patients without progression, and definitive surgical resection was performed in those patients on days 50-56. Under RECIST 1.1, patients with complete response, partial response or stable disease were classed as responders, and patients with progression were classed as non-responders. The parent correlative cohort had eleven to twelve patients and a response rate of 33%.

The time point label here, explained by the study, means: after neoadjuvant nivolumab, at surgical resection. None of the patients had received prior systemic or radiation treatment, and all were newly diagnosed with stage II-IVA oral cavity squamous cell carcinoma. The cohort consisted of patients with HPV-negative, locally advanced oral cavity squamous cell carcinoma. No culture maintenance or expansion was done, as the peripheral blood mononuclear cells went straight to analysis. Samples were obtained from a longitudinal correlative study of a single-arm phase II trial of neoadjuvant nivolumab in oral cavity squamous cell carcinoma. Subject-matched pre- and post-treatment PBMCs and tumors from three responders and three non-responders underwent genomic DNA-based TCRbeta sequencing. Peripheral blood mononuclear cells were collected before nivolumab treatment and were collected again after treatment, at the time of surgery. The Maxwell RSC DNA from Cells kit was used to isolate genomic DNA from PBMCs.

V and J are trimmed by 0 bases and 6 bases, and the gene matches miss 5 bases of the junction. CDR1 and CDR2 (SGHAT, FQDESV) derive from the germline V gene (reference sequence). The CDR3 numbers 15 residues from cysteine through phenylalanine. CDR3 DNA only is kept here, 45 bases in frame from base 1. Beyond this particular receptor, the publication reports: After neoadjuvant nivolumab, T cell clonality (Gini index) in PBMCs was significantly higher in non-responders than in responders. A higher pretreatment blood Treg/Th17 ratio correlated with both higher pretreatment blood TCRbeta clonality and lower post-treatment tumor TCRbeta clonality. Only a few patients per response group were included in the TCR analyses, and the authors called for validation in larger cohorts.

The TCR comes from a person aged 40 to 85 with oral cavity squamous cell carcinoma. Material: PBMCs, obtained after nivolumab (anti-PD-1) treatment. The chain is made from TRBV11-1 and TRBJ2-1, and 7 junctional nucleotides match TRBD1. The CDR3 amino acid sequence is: CASSLALWTGNEQFF. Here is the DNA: TGTGCCAGCAGCTTAGCCCTGTGGACAGGCAATGAGCAGTTCTTC.